This T cell receptor (beta chain) was documented in a study of cytomegalovirus exposure and HLA in healthy donors. The CDR3 sequence is 15 residues long. Trimming at V came to 6 bases and at J to 2 bases, leaving 7 bases not matched to a gene. Per the germline V gene, CDR1 is MNHNY and CDR2 is SVGAGI (reference sequence). 60 Vbeta and 13 Jbeta primers were used in PCR. This table comes from immunoSEQ multiplex PCR, and its TCRdb copy is limited to in-frame clones, with some not included. Of hundreds of thousands of clones in the sample, about 70% are singletons; the top ten hold 1.5% to 2%. The source material was PBMCs. The sequence derives from a woman aged 25-40 years in good health and CMV-seronegative. The chain is built from TRBV6-6 and TRBJ2-7, with 10 bases aligning to TRBD1. CDR3 residues: CASSLTGGKPYEQYF. CDR3 nucleotide sequence: TGTGCCAGCAGCCTGACAGGGGGCAAACCCTACGAGCAGTACTTC.